This T cell receptor (beta chain) was obtained from a study of CD8+ T cells in alopecia areata. The study's findings and limits: Clonality was higher in lesional than normal scalp, especially in alopecia totalis/universalis.

Extracted from the samples, RNA was reverse transcribed into cDNA to serve as the sequencing template. Some clones are missing from TCRdb's copy, which holds only in-frame ones; the method was immunoSEQ multiplex PCR. The sample lists 120,000 to 150,000 clones, 82% occurring once. Indicated treatment: oral pan-JAK inhibitor, 5-10 mg twice daily. Trimming pared 3 bases from V and 5 bases from J, leaving 8 bases between. The length of the CDR3 is 13 residues. Germline CDR1 reads MNHEY; CDR2 reads SMNVEV (reference sequence). A note on this clone: Its antigen remains unidentified.

The clonotype originates from a human donor with alopecia areata. Sequencing was performed on CD8+ T cells sorted from blood, taken at week 4, from a patient treated with tofacitinib. The chain links TRBV27 to TRBJ2-1, with TRBD1 as a possible D gene (5 bases). The CDR3, as DNA: TGTGCCAGCAGTTTTATCAGGGACAATGAGCAGTTCTTC. Its protein product is CASSFIRDNEQFF.